The 2 T cell receptor beta chains given below trace back to one sample, sequenced in a study of T cells after posttransplantation cyclophosphamide. Data came from immunoSEQ multiplex PCR; TCRdb stores just in-frame clones and leaves some out. The sample shows tens of thousands of clones, around 90% of them seen only once. Sampled 1 year posttransplant, controls received myeloablative marrow transplants, methotrexate and a calcineurin inhibitor. The material sequenced was PBMCs, taken after an allogeneic stem cell transplant with a calcineurin inhibitor and methotrexate. These receptors were collected from a female patient in her forties or fifties who received an allogeneic stem cell transplant from an unrelated donor, was CMV-positive, and had chronic GVHD only. Some T cells here may be from the graft donor.

The CDR3 bases are TGTGCCAGCAGTGAAATAGGGAGCTACCAGCCCCAGCATTTT. It codes for CASSEIGSYQPQHF. V gene TRBV2 combines with J gene TRBJ1-5; D ambiguous. V lost 2 bases and J lost 7, with 12 bases in between. Germline V gene lookup returns CDR1 SNHLY and CDR2 FYNNEI. This CDR3 is built from 14 residues. The whole variable domain, remainder taken from reference TRBV2 and TRBJ1-5, is EPEVTQTPSHQVTQMGQEVILRCVPISNHLYFYWYRQILGQKVEFLVSFYNNEISEKSEIFDDQFSVERPDGSNFTLKIRSTKLEDSAMYFCASSEIGSYQPQHFGDGTRLSIL.

This clone was counted only a few times. The chain couples TRBV7-9 to TRBJ1-1, with unresolved D. The germline V gene has CDR1 SEHNR and CDR2 FQNEAQ (reference sequence). Trimming stripped 8 bases from V and 5 bases from J, with 15 bases between. The CDR3 is made up of 13 amino acids. The CDR3 sequence is CASRTDRRTEAFF. The DNA for the CDR3 is TGTGCCAGCCGCACAGATAGGAGGACTGAAGCTTTCTTT. Together with reference TRBV7-9 and TRBJ1-1, the CDR3 gives the full variable domain: DTGVSQNPRHKITKRGQNVTFRCDPISEHNRLYWYRQTLGQGPEFLTYFQNEAQLEKSRLLSDRFSAERPKGSFSTLEIQRTEQGDSAMYLCASRTDRRTEAFFGQGTRLTVV.